This T cell receptor (beta chain) was profiled in a study of post-analysis software for immune sequencing data. Across the study: Courses of disease covered relapsing-remitting, secondary progressive and progressive-relapsing multiple sclerosis. Notes on the study in general: Analysis by F measure revealed that same-batch samples clustered strongly together. Patients showed TRBV5-6, TRBV5-1 and TRBV20-1 among several TRBV segments more frequent than in controls. Relative to controls, patients with multiple sclerosis showed significantly lower normalized Chao1 diversity.

This CDR3 has 14 amino acids. Germline V gene data show CDR1 as SGHRS and CDR2 as YFSETQ. Trimming removed 0 bases from V and 6 bases from J; junction bases left unmatched: 1. Each TCR beta cDNA library carried unique molecular identifiers. T cells numbering about 0.85 to 10 million gave rise to a few hundred thousand cDNA molecules. TCRdb re-derived calls from the PCR reads in MiXCR, one entry per CDR3 protein. The sample shows some 800,000 distinct CDR3 sequences, just over 45% of them seen only once. Regarding this clonotype: Its matching antigen is unknown.

V is TRBV5-1 and J is TRBJ1-4; the match to TRBD1 covers 8 bases. The sequence was collected from a girl between 10 and 17 years old with multiple sclerosis. The sequenced sample was blood. In DNA, the CDR3 is TGCGCCAGCAGCTTGGTGACAGGGGATGAAAAACTGTTTTTT. Translated, it gives CASSLVTGDEKLFF.